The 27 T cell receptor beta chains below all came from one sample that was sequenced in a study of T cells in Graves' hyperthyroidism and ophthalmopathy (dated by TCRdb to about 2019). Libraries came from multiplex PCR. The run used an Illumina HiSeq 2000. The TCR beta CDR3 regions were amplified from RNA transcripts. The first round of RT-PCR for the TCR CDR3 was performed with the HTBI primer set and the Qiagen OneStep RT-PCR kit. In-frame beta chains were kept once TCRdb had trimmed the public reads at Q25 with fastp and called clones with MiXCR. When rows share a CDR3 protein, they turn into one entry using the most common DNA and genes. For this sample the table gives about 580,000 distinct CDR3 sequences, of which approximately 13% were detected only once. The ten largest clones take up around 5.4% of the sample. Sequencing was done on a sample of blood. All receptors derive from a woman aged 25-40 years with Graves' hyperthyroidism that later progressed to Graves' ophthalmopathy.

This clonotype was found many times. The CDR3 DNA reads as TGTGCCAGCAGTTTCGAAGGGGGCACTGGAAACACCATATATTTT. As protein: CASSFEGGTGNTIYF. This chain uses TRBV28 with TRBJ1-3; 7 bases agree with TRBD1. CDR3 length equals 15 residues. V shed 3 bases, J shed 2 bases, and the junction held 4 bases outside the gene matches. Germline loops: CDR1 MDHEN, CDR2 SYDVKM.

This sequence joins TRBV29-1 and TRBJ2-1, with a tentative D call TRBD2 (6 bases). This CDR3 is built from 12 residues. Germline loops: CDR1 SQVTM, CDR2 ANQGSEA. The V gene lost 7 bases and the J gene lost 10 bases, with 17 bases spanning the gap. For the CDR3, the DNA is TGCAGCGCGGGAGCTGGAACCTACGAGCAGTTCTTC. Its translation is CSAGAGTYEQFF.

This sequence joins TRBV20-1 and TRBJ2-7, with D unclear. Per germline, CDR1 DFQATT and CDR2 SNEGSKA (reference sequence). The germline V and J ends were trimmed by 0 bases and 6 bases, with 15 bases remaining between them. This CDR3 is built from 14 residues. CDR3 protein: CSARDKSFSGEQYF. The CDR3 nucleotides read TGCAGTGCTAGAGATAAAAGCTTTAGTGGCGAGCAGTACTTC.

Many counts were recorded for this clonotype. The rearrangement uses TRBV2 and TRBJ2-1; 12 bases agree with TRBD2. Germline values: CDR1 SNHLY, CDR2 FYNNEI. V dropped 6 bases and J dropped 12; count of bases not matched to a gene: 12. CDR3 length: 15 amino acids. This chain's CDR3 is CASRITGLAGLTQFF. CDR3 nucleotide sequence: TGTGCCAGCAGAATAACGGGACTAGCGGGCCTAACGCAGTTCTTC.

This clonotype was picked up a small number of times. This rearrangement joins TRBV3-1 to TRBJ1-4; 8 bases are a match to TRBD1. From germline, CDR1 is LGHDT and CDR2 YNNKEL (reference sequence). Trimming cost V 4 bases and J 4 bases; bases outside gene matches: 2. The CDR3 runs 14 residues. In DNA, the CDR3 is TGTGCCAGCAGCCCGACAGGGGATAATGAAAAACTGTTTTTT. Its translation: CASSPTGDNEKLFF.

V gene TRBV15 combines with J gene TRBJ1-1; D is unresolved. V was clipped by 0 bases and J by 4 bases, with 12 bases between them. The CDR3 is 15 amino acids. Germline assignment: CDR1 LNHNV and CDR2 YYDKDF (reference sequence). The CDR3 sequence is CATSREELGGTEAFF. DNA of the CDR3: TGTGCCACCAGCAGAGAGGAGTTAGGCGGCACTGAAGCTTTCTTT.

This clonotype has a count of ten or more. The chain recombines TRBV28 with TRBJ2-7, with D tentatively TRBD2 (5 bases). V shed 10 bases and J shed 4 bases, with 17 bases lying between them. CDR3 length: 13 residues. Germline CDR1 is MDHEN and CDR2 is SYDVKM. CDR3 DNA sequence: TGTGCCACCGTACATTATAGCGAGTACGAGCAGTACTTC. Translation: CATVHYSEYEQYF. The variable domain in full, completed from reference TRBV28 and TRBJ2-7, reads DVKVTQSSRYLVKRTGEKVFLECVQDMDHENMFWYRQDPGLGLRLIYFSYDVKMKEKGDIPEGYSVSREKKERFSLILESASTNQTSMYLCATVHYSEYEQYFGPGTRLTVT.

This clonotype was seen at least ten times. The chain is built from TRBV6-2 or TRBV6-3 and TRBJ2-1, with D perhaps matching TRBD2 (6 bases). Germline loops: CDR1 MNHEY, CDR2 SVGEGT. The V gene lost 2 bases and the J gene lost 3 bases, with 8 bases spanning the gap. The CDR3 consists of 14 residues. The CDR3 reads CASSYLGSYNEQFF. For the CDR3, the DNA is TGTGCCAGCAGTTACCTCGGGAGCTACAATGAGCAGTTCTTC.

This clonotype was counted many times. CDR3 DNA sequence: TGTGCCAGCAGTTACGTTTTCTCGCCTCAAGAGACCCAGTACTTC. Amino acid sequence: CASSYVFSPQETQYF. V is TRBV6-5 and J is TRBJ2-5; the D is unclear. Germline CDR1 reads MNHEY; CDR2 reads SVGAGI. The ends were cut back, 2 bases at V and 2 bases at J, with 12 bases in the middle. This CDR3 contains 15 residues.

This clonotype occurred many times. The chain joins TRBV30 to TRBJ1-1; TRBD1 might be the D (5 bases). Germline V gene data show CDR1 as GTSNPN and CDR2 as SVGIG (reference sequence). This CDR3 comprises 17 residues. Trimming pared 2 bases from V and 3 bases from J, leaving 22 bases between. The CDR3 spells CAWSPTRRGARYTEAFF. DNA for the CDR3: TGTGCCTGGAGTCCCACACGGAGGGGCGCCAGGTACACTGAAGCTTTCTTT.

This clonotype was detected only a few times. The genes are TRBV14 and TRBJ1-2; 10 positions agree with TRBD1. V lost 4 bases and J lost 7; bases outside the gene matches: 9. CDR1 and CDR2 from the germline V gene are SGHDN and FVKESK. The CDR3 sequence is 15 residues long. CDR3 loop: CASSLYRDRGLGYTF. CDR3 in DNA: TGTGCCAGCAGCCTCTACCGGGACAGGGGCCTTGGCTACACCTTC.

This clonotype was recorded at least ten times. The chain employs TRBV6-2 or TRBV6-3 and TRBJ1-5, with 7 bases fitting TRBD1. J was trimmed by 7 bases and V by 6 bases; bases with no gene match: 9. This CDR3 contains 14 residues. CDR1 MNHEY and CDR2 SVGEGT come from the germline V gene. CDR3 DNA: TGTGCCAGCAGGAGGACAGGCTTCGAACAGCCCCAGCATTTT. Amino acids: CASRRTGFEQPQHF.

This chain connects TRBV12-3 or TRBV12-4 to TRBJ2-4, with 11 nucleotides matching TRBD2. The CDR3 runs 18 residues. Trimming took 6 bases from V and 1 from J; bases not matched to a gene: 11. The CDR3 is CASSLGLAAVAAKNIQYF. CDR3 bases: TGTGCCAGCAGCCTGGGACTAGCGGCTGTGGCTGCCAAAAACATTCAGTACTTC.

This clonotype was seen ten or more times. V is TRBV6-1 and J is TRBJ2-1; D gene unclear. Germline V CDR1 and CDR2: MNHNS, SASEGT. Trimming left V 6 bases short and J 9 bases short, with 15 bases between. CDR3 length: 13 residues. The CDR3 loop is CASSPGFRGEQFF. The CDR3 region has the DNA TGTGCCAGCAGCCCCGGGTTCCGCGGTGAGCAGTTCTTC.

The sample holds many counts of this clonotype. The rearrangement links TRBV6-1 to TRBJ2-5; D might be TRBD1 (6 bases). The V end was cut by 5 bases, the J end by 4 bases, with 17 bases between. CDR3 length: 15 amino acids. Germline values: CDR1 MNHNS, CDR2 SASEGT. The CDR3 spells CASSFLQGLTETQYF. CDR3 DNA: TGTGCCAGCAGTTTCCTACAGGGATTAACAGAGACCCAGTACTTC.

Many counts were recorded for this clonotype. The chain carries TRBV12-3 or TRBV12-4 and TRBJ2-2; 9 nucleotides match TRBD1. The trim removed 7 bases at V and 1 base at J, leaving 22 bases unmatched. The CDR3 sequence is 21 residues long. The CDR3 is CASTHILRFGTGILNTGELFF. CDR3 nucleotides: TGTGCCAGCACACACATCTTAAGGTTTGGGACAGGGATCTTGAACACCGGGGAGCTGTTTTTT.

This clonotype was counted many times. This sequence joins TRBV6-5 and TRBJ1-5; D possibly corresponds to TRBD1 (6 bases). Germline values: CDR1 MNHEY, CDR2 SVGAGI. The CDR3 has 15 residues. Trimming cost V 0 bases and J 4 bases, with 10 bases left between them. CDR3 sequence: CASSYSEGGNQPQHF. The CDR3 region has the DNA TGTGCCAGCAGTTACTCGGAAGGGGGAAATCAGCCCCAGCATTTT.

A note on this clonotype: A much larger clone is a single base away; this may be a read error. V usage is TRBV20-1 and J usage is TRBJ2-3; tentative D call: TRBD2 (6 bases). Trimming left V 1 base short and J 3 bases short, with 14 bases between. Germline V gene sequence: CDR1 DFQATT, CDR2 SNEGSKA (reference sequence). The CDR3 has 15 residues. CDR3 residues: CSARGSGEYTDTQYF. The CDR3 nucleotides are TGCAGTGCTAGAGGTTCGGGGGAATATACAGATACGCAGTATTTT.

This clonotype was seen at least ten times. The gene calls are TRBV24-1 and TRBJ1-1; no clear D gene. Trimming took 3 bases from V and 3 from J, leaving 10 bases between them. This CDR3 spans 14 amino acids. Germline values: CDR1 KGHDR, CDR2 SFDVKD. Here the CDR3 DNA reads TGTGCCACCAGTGATACCGGGTCGGACACTGAAGCTTTCTTT. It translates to CATSDTGSDTEAFF.

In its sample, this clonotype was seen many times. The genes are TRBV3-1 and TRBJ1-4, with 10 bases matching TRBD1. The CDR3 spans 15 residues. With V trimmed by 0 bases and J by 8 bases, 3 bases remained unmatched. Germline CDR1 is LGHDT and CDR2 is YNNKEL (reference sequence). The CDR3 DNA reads TGTGCCAGCAGCCAAGATGGGACAGGGGCAGAAAAACTGTTTTTT. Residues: CASSQDGTGAEKLFF.

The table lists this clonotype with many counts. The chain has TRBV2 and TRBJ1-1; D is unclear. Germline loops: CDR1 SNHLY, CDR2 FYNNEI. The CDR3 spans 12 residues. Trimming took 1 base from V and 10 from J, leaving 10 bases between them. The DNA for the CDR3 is TGTGCCAGCAGTGAAGACACAGCTGGAGCTTTCTTT. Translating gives CASSEDTAGAFF.

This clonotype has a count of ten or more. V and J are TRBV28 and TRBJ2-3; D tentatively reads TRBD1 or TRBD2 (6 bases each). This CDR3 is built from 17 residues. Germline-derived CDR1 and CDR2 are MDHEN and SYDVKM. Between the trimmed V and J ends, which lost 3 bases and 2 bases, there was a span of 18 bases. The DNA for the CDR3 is TGTGCCAGCAGTTTGGGGGCTGGCGGGGAACTCACAGATACGCAGTATTTT. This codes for CASSLGAGGELTDTQYF.

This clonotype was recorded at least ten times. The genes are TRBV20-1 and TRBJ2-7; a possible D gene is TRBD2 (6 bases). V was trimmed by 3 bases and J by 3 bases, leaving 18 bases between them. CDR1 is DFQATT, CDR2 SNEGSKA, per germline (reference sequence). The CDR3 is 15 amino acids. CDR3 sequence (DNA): TGCAGTGCTAGGGCGCGGAGGGATCCCCTCTACGAGCAGTACTTC. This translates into CSARARRDPLYEQYF.

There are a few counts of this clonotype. CDR3 coding DNA: TGCAGCGCTGGATCCGGGCAGCCCAGCTCTGGGGCCAACGTCCTGACTTTC. Amino acid sequence: CSAGSGQPSSGANVLTF. The chain combines TRBV29-1 with TRBJ2-6; unclear D gene. Trimming took 7 bases from V and 0 from J, leaving 19 bases between them. The CDR3 sequence is 17 residues long. CDR1 and CDR2 (germline): SQVTM, ANQGSEA.

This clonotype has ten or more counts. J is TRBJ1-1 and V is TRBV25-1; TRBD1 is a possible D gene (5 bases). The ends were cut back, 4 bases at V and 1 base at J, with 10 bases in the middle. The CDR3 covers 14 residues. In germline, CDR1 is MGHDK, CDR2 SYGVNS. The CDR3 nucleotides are TGTGCCAGCAGTGCCCTAGACAGGAACACTGAAGCTTTCTTT. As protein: CASSALDRNTEAFF.

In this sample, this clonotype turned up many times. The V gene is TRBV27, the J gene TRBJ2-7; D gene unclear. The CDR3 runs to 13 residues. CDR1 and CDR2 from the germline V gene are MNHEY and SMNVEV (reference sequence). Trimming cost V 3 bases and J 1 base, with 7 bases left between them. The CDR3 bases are TGTGCCAGCAGTTTCACAGTTTCCTACGAGCAGTACTTC. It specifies CASSFTVSYEQYF.

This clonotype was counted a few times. CDR3 DNA: TGTGCCAGCAGAATTAGCGGGAGTTGGCGGACCGGGGAGCTGTTTTTT. Translated: CASRISGSWRTGELFF. The V call is TRBV12-3 or TRBV12-4, the J call TRBJ2-2; 9 bases agree with TRBD2. V lost 6 bases, J lost 5 bases, and 10 bases stayed unmatched. The CDR3 contains 16 residues.